Sequencing of this TCR beta chain was carried out in a study of Tregs in tolerant kidney transplant recipients. Generated by immunoSEQ multiplex PCR, the TCRdb table keeps only in-frame clones and is missing some. There are 60,000 to 75,000 clones in the sample; 80% to 90% occur only once, and about 2% lies in the top ten. The CDR3 covers 14 residues. Trimming stripped 0 bases from V and 4 bases from J, with 9 bases between. CDR1 and CDR2 (germline): SGHDN, FVKESK. The source material was Tregs from blood, sampled before the transplant. The J gene is TRBJ1-2, the V gene TRBV14; D is unclear. The TCR originated in a human donor who received a combined kidney and bone marrow transplant. CDR3 nucleotide sequence: TGTGCCAGCAGCCAAGATGTGGCGAGCTATGGCTACACCTTC. Translated, it gives CASSQDVASYGYTF.